This passage covers 23 T cell receptor beta chains from one sample sequenced in a study of cytomegalovirus exposure and HLA in healthy donors. PCR used 60 Vbeta primers and 13 Jbeta primers. Sequencing was performed with immunoSEQ multiplex PCR; in TCRdb, only in-frame clones are kept and a portion is missing. This table holds approximately 150,000 clones, 65% to 80% found once. Sequencing used PBMCs. The receptors were sampled from a woman aged 25 to 39 in good health and CMV-seronegative.

This clone was counted between two and nine times. The chain combines TRBV7-9 with TRBJ1-1; D remains ambiguous. The germline V gene has CDR1 SEHNR and CDR2 FQNEAQ (reference sequence). V dropped 0 bases and J dropped 1 base, with 12 bases sitting between them. CDR3 size: 16 residues. CDR3 in amino acids: CASSLARGMRNTEAFF. The CDR3 region has the DNA TGTGCCAGCAGCTTAGCGCGGGGAATGAGGAACACTGAAGCTTTCTTT.

This chain connects TRBV7-6 to TRBJ1-3, with a tentative D call TRBD1 (5 bases). Trimming took off 2 bases at V and 3 bases at J, with 14 bases between the two ends. The CDR3 is 16 residues long. The V gene's germline CDR1 is SGHVS and CDR2 FNYEAQ. The CDR3, as DNA: TGTGCCAGCAGCTTATTTTCAAGGGGCAGTGGAAACACCATATATTTT. It codes for CASSLFSRGSGNTIYF.

This chain uses TRBV6-1 with TRBJ2-3, with 7 positions matching TRBD2. Germline V gene sequence: CDR1 MNHNS, CDR2 SASEGT. The length of the CDR3 is 14 residues. The trim removed 2 bases at V and 3 bases at J, leaving 2 bases unmatched. The CDR3 loop reads CASSELLATDTQYF. CDR3 nucleotides: TGTGCCAGCAGTGAACTACTAGCGACAGATACGCAGTATTTT.

This clone was observed a handful of times. This sequence joins TRBV7-2 and TRBJ2-1; 12 bases align to TRBD2. The V and J ends lost 2 bases and 6 bases, in that order; junction bases with no gene match: 5. Germline V gene data show CDR1 as SGHTA and CDR2 as FQGNSA. CDR3 size: 16 residues. The CDR3 reads CASSLRPLAGGNEQFF. The CDR3 nucleotides are TGTGCCAGCAGCTTACGGCCACTAGCGGGAGGCAATGAGCAGTTCTTC.

The V call is TRBV7-2, the J call TRBJ2-1; no clear D gene. This CDR3 has 14 amino acids. Germline CDR1 is SGHTA and CDR2 is FQGNSA. Trimming shortened V by 1 base and J by 2 bases, and 6 bases separated the two germline ends. Here the CDR3 reads CASSLESAYNEQFF. CDR3 nucleotides: TGTGCCAGCAGCTTAGAATCTGCCTACAATGAGCAGTTCTTC.

With respect to this clone: Other DNA sequences in this sample translate to the same CDR3. The chain uses TRBV6-1 and TRBJ2-2; D is possibly TRBD1 (6 bases). The CDR3 loop spans 15 amino acids. Deletions cut 3 bases from V and 7 bases from J, with 15 bases between. From germline, CDR1 is MNHNS and CDR2 SASEGT. CDR3 nucleotide sequence: TGTGCCAGCAGTGAGGCGGGCAGGGGAATCGGGGAGCTGTTTTTT. It specifies CASSEAGRGIGELFF.

The chain carries TRBV6-6 and TRBJ2-1, with no clear D. V dropped 7 bases and J dropped 4 bases, with 5 bases sitting between them. Germline CDR1 is MNHNY and CDR2 is SVGAGI (reference sequence). The CDR3 is 11 amino acids. This CDR3 reads CASTQYNEQFF. The CDR3 DNA reads TGTGCCAGCACCCAGTACAATGAGCAGTTCTTC.

The V and J genes are TRBV27 and TRBJ2-5; TRBD2 agrees at 8 bases. J gave up 5 bases and V 6 bases, and 11 bases lay outside the gene matches. The CDR3 consists of 15 residues. CDR1 is MNHEY and CDR2 is SMNVEV in the germline V gene (reference sequence). CDR3 sequence reads: CASSRYSGISETQYF. The CDR3 region has the DNA TGTGCCAGCAGCAGATATAGCGGGATTAGCGAGACCCAGTACTTC.

The chain uses TRBV7-3 and TRBJ2-3; 8 bases align to TRBD1. V shed 1 base and J 1 base; nucleotides not matched to a gene: 1. The CDR3 totals 15 residues. In germline, CDR1 is SGHTA, CDR2 FQGTGA. CDR3 loop: CASSLNRGGTDTQYF. DNA of the CDR3: TGTGCCAGCAGCTTAAACAGGGGGGGCACAGATACGCAGTATTTT. Complete variable domain (other parts from reference TRBV7-3 and TRBJ2-3): GAGVSQTPSNKVTEKGKYVELRCDPISGHTALYWYRQSLGQGPEFLIYFQGTGAADDSGLPNDRFFAVRPEGSVSTLKIQRTERGDSAVYLCASSLNRGGTDTQYFGPGTRLTVL.

The rearrangement joins TRBV6-1 to TRBJ2-7, with 10 nucleotides matching TRBD1. Germline CDR1 reads MNHNS; CDR2 reads SASEGT. CDR3 length equals 14 residues. The trim removed 5 bases at V and 4 bases at J, leaving 5 bases unmatched. In nucleotides, the CDR3 is TGTGCCAGCAGTTCTCCGGGACAGGGGTACGAGCAGTACTTC. It specifies CASSSPGQGYEQYF.

The chain couples TRBV4-2 to TRBJ2-7, with 8 positions matching TRBD1. This CDR3 is 17 amino acids long. Unmatched junction bases numbered 10, after V lost 0 bases and J lost 3 bases. Germline loops: CDR1 LGHNA, CDR2 YNFKEQ. CDR3 loop: CASSQDRAGQVLYEQYF. The CDR3 bases are TGTGCCAGCAGCCAAGATCGTGCGGGACAGGTCCTCTACGAGCAGTACTTC.

The chain recombines TRBV10-1 with TRBJ2-7; D is possibly TRBD1 (6 bases). Between the trimmed V and J ends, which lost 3 bases and 0 bases, there was a span of 9 bases. The CDR3 loop spans 14 amino acids. Germline-derived CDR1 and CDR2 are WNHNN and SYGVQD (reference sequence). The CDR3 sequence: CASSDRGPSYEQYF. The CDR3 nucleotides are TGCGCCAGCAGTGACAGGGGCCCCTCCTACGAGCAGTACTTC.

The V call is TRBV6-1, the J call TRBJ1-1, with TRBD1 identical over 7 bases. Losses at the gene ends were 9 bases for V and 0 bases for J; bases not matched to a gene: 1. Germline CDR1 reads MNHNS; CDR2 reads SASEGT. The CDR3 is 12 amino acids. The CDR3 loop reads CASGQVNTEAFF. In DNA, the CDR3 is TGTGCCAGTGGACAGGTGAACACTGAAGCTTTCTTT.

The V call is TRBV27, the J call TRBJ2-6; 8 positions agree with TRBD1. Losses at the gene ends were 0 bases for V and 3 bases for J; bases not matched to a gene: 19. Germline CDR1 reads MNHEY; CDR2 reads SMNVEV (reference sequence). The CDR3 is 22 residues long. The CDR3 DNA is TGTGCCAGCAGTTTATCCCCTCCCGGACAGGGAGGTTTTATTTTTGGGGCCAACGTCCTGACTTTC. Protein: CASSLSPPGQGGFIFGANVLTF.

The V gene is TRBV11-3, the J gene TRBJ2-1; a possible D gene is TRBD1 (6 bases). This CDR3 region has 16 residues. Trimming removed 1 base at V and 8 bases at J, with 18 bases between. The germline V gene encodes CDR1 SGHNT and CDR2 YENEEA. CDR3 bases: TGTGCCAGCAGCTTAGGCCTCCGGGACATATTCGATGAGCAGTTCTTC. Translation gives CASSLGLRDIFDEQFF.

The chain uses TRBV9 and TRBJ1-2; D may be TRBD1 (5 bases). With 2 bases removed from V and 6 bases from J, the gap between germline ends came to 14 bases. CDR1 is SGDLS and CDR2 is YYNGEE in the germline V gene. This CDR3 is 14 amino acids long. The CDR3 nucleotides read TGTGCCAGCAGCGTTCCCGGGGGTGATCATGGCTACACCTTC. Translating it yields CASSVPGGDHGYTF.

The V gene is TRBV9, the J gene TRBJ2-2; tentatively, D is TRBD2 (5 bases). CDR3 length equals 14 residues. CDR1 and CDR2 (germline): SGDLS, YYNGEE. Trimming left V 0 bases short and J 5 bases short, with 8 bases between. Here the CDR3 DNA reads TGTGCCAGCAGCGTAGATCCGGGAACCGGGGAGCTGTTTTTT. It encodes CASSVDPGTGELFF. The full variable domain, rest sourced from reference TRBV9 and TRBJ2-2, is DSGVTQTPKHLITATGQRVTLRCSPRSGDLSVYWYQQSLDQGLQFLIQYYNGEERAKGNILERFSAQQFPDLHSELNLSSLELGDSALYFCASSVDPGTGELFFGEGSRLTVL.

This clone was detected only a few times. This sequence joins TRBV19 and TRBJ2-7; TRBD1 aligns across 9 bases. The CDR3 extends over 14 amino acids. The trim removed 4 bases at V and 2 bases at J, leaving 3 bases unmatched. Germline assignment: CDR1 LNHDA and CDR2 SQIVND (reference sequence). Written as DNA, the CDR3 is TGTGCCAGTAGTAGGGGACAGGGCCCCTACGAGCAGTACTTC. As protein: CASSRGQGPYEQYF.

The rearrangement uses TRBV4-2 and TRBJ1-4; 10 bases are shared with TRBD1. Per germline, CDR1 LGHNA and CDR2 YNFKEQ. V lost 0 bases to trimming and J lost 12 bases; unmatched junction nucleotides: 7. The CDR3 is 15 residues long. The CDR3 DNA sequence: TGTGCCAGCAGCCAAGACCCGGGACAGGGGATGGAACTGTTTTTT. Its protein product is CASSQDPGQGMELFF.

This clone was counted a few times. This chain uses TRBV5-1 with TRBJ1-3, with TRBD1 identical over 7 bases. This CDR3 is built from 16 residues. Germline CDR1 reads SGHRS; CDR2 reads YFSETQ. Trimming removed 3 bases from V and 0 bases from J; junction bases left unmatched: 6. CDR3 residues: CASSSSTGASGNTIYF. The CDR3 nucleotides are TGCGCCAGCAGCTCCTCAACAGGGGCCTCTGGAAACACCATATATTTT.

The chain uses TRBV30 and TRBJ1-3; no reliable D call. Trimming pared 2 bases from V and 3 bases from J, leaving 8 bases between. Looked up from germline, CDR1 is GTSNPN and CDR2 is SVGIG (reference sequence). The CDR3 length is 13 residues. CDR3 sequence reads: CAWSIGDGNTIYF. CDR3 nucleotides: TGTGCCTGGAGTATCGGGGATGGAAACACCATATATTTT.

The chain employs TRBV2 and TRBJ2-1; the D gene is possibly TRBD2 (6 bases). CDR1 is SNHLY and CDR2 is FYNNEI in the germline V gene. This CDR3 is built from 15 residues. The V gene lost 4 bases and the J gene lost 1 base, with 11 bases spanning the gap. This CDR3 reads CASSVGGSSYNEQFF. CDR3 in DNA: TGTGCCAGCAGTGTGGGGGGAAGTTCCTACAATGAGCAGTTCTTC.

This clone has just one count. The rearrangement joins TRBV5-6 to TRBJ1-1, with D unclear. CDR3 length equals 13 residues. Germline CDR1 reads SGHDT; CDR2 reads YYEEEE. Trimming pared 4 bases from V and 3 bases from J, leaving 10 bases between. DNA for the CDR3: TGTGCCAGCAGCCAAAACGCAGACACTGAAGCTTTCTTT. It specifies CASSQNADTEAFF.